This T cell receptor (beta chain) was sequenced for a study of shared clonotypes between healthy human individuals. Overall study results and limits: The generation probabilities recorded for non-shared clonotypes fell below those of clonotypes shared by all four donors. Naive subsets usually exceeded memory subsets in estimated richness.

Germline V gene sequence: CDR1 SGHAT, CDR2 FQNNGV. Trimming stripped 3 bases from V and 2 bases from J, with 9 bases between. This CDR3 is built from 14 residues. Original analysis: Filtering of immunoSEQ junctional sequences could not match full-length read filtering. TCRdb's table, derived via immunoSEQ multiplex PCR, lists solely in-frame clones and lacks some. V, J and clone size were drawn from that table, and D and trimming were deduced from the DNA. Of around 690,000 clones in the sample, 90% were seen once. This clone was seen just once. Its antigen remains unidentified. V gene TRBV11-2 combines with J gene TRBJ2-3; no reliable D call. The sequencing input was memory CD8+ T cells from PBMCs. The subset was: CD45RO+ cells pooled with CCR7-negative TemRA cells. This TCR came from a man aged 18 to 29 in good health. Some clones in this sample may be carry-over from other donors' samples. The CDR3 bases are TGTGCCAGCAGCTTTCGGAGTTCCACAGATACGCAGTATTTT. It translates to CASSFRSSTDTQYF.